This entry concerns a single T cell receptor (beta chain). Germline CDR1 LNHDA, CDR2 SQIVND (reference sequence). This CDR3 has 13 amino acids. The germline V and J ends were trimmed by 3 bases and 8 bases, with 13 bases remaining between them. The sample comes from a study of blood T cell repertoires in COVID-19. In terms of age and location, participants ranged from about 18 to 89 years and lived in approximately 24 US areas. Symptom resolution, clearance, or two negative PCRs marked donors in Cohort 3 as recovered. Repertoires were generated with immunoSEQ multiplex PCR, while TCRdb's copy carries only in-frame clones and drops some. Of 310,000 or so clones in the sample, over 80% were seen once.

V usage is TRBV19 and J usage is TRBJ1-1; the D is unclear. The clonotype was recovered from a young woman who had recovered from COVID-19. Sample: PBMCs or T cells enriched from blood (not recorded which). The CDR3 DNA reads as TGTGCCAGTAGTATTCAGTACAGCAGCGAAGCTTTCTTT. Protein sequence: CASSIQYSSEAFF.